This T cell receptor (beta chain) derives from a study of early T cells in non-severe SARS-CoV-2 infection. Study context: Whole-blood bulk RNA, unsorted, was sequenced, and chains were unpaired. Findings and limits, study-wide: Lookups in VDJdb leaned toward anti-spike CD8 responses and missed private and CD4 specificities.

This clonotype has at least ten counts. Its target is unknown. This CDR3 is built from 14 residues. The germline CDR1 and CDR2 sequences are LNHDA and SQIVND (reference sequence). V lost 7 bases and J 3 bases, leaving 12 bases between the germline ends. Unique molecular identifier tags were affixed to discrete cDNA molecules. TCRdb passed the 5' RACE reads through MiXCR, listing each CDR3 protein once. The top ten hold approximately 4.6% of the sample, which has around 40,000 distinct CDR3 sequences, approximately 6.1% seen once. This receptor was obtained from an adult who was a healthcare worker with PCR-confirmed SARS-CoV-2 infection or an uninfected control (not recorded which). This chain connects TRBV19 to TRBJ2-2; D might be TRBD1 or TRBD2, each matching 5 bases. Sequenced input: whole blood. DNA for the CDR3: TGTGCCAGTAACAGGAGGACTTACACCGGGGAGCTGTTTTTT. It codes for CASNRRTYTGELFF.